The 2 T cell receptor beta chains below come from one sample, sequenced in a study. One entry per CDR3 protein results from TCRdb running MiXCR on the 5' RACE reads. The repertoire holds around 21,000 distinct CDR3 sequences, with about 31% as singletons. Sample: tumor-infiltrating naive CD4+ T cells sorted from the breast tumor. Subset denoted: naive CD4+ T cells, CD4+CD45RA+CD25-. These receptors were taken from a female donor with breast cancer.

In this sample, this clonotype is medium-sized. The gene calls are TRBV10-2 and TRBJ2-1; TRBD2 agrees at 8 bases. After removal of 5 bases from V and 2 bases from J, the junction contained 5 bases not matched to a gene. The CDR3 totals 15 residues. The germline V gene encodes CDR1 WSHSY and CDR2 SAAADI. In nucleotides, the CDR3 is TGCGCCAGCAGTCAGACTAGCGCGGCCTACAATGAGCAGTTCTTC. This codes for CASSQTSAAYNEQFF.

The chain combines TRBV5-1 with TRBJ2-3, with no clear D. The CDR3 covers 13 residues. Germline CDR1 reads SGHRS; CDR2 reads YFSETQ. V was clipped by 4 bases and J by 1 base, with 7 bases between them. For the CDR3, the DNA is TGCGCCAGCAGCCCTCACGGCACAGATACGCAGTATTTT. Amino acid sequence: CASSPHGTDTQYF.